The TCR beta chain under discussion was sequenced for a study of blood T cell repertoires in COVID-19. About the study: Whether acute or convalescent, the COVID-19 samples came from the United States, Italy and Spain. T cells, B-cell-depleted T cells, or PBMCs supplied cDNA or gDNA.

Germline CDR1 reads GTSNPN; CDR2 reads SVGIG (reference sequence). The CDR3 runs to 17 residues. The V gene end was trimmed by 5 bases and the J gene end by 0 bases; junction bases not matched to a gene: 14. Under the authors' procedure: Reference gene primers were amplified, and this amplification served to estimate nucleated cell counts. Some clones are missing from TCRdb's copy, which holds only in-frame ones; the method was immunoSEQ multiplex PCR. That table is the source of V, J and clone size, and D and trimming were worked out from the DNA. The sample includes roughly 250,000 clones, around four fifths of them seen just once.

The TCR sequence derives from a man in his forties or fifties with active or convalescent COVID-19. The sample consisted of peripheral blood. This rearrangement joins TRBV30 to TRBJ2-7, with 9 nucleotides matching TRBD2. The CDR3 region has the DNA TGTGCCTGGCGGATCCCTAGCGGGGTTTCCTACTCCTACGAGCAGTACTTC. Encoded protein: CAWRIPSGVSYSYEQYF.